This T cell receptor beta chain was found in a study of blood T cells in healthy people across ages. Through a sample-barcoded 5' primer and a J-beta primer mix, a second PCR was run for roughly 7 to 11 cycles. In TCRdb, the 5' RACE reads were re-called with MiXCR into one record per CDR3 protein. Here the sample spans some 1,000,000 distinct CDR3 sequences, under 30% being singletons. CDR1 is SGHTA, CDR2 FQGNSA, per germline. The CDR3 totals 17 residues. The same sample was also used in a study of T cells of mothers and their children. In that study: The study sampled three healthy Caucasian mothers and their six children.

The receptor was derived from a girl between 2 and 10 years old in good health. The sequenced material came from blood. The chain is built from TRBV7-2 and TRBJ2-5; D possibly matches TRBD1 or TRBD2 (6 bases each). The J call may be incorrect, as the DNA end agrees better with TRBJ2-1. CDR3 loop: CASSFAAGGGIYNEQFF. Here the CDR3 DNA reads TGTGCCAGCAGCTTCGCTGCCGGGGGCGGAATCTACAATGAGCAGTTCTTC.